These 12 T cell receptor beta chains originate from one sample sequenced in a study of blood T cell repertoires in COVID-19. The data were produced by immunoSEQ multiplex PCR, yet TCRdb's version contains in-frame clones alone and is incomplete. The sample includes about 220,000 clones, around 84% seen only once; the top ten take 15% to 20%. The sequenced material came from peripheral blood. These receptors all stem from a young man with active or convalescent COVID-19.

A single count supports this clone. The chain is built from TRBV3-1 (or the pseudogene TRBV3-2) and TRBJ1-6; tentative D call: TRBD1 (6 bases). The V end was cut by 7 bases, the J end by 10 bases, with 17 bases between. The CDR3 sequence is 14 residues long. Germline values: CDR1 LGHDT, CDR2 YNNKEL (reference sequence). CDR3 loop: CASTFGGGLSPLHF. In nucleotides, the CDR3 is TGTGCCAGCACTTTTGGGGGGGGCCTATCACCCCTCCACTTT.

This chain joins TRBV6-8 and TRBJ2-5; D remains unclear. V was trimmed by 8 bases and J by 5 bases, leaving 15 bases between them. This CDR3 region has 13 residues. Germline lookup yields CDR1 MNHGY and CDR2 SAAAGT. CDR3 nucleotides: TGTGCCAGCGGCCCATACCCCAGGGAGACCCAGTACTTC. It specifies CASGPYPRETQYF.

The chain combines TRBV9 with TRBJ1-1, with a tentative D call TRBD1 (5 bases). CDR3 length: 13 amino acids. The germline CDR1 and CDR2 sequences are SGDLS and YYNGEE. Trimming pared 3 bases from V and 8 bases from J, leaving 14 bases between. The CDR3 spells CASSAFLSGEAFF. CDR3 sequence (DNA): TGTGCCAGCAGCGCCTTCCTTTCAGGGGAAGCTTTCTTT.

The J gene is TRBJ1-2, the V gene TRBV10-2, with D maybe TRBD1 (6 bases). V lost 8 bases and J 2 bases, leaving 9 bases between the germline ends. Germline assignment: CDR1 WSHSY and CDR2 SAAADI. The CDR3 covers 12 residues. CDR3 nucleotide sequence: TGCGCCAGCTCGACAGGAAACTATGGCTACACCTTC. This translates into CASSTGNYGYTF.

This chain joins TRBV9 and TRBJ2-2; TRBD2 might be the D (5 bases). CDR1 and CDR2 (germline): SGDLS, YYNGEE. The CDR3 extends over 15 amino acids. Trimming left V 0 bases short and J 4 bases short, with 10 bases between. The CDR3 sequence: CASSVAQRFTGELFF. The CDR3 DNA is TGTGCCAGCAGCGTAGCACAGCGGTTCACCGGGGAGCTGTTTTTT.

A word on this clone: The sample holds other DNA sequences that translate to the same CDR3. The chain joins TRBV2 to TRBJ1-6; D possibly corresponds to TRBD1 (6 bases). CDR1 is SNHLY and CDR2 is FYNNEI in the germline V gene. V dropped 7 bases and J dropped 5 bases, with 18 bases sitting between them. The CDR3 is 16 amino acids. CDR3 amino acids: CASNLRGGRDNSPLHF. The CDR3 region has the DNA TGTGCCAGCAACCTACGAGGGGGACGGGATAATTCACCCCTCCACTTT.

The chain's CDR3 is CAWSPTSGYNEQFF. CDR3 DNA: TGTGCCTGGAGCCCTACTAGCGGCTACAATGAGCAGTTCTTC. This rearrangement joins TRBV30 to TRBJ2-1; 8 bases map to TRBD2. The V and J ends lost 3 bases and 3 bases, in that order; junction bases with no gene match: 4. CDR1 and CDR2 from the germline V gene are GTSNPN and SVGIG (reference sequence). CDR3 length: 14 residues.

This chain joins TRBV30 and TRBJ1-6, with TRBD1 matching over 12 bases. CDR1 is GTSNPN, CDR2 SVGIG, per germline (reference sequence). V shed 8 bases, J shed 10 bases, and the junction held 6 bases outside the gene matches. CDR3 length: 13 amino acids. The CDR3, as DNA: TGTGCCGGGACAGGGGGCGCAGGATCACCCCTCCACTTT. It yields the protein CAGTGGAGSPLHF. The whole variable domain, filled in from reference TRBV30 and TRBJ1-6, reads SQTIHQWPATLVQPVGSPLSLECTVEGTSNPNLYWYRQAAGRGLQLLFYSVGIGQISSEVPQNLSASRPQDRQFILSSKKLLLSDSGFYLCAGTGGAGSPLHFGNGTRLTVT.

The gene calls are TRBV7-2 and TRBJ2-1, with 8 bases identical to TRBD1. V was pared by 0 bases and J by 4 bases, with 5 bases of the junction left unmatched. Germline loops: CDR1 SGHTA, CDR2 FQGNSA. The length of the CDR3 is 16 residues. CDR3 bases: TGTGCCAGCAGCTTAGCCGGACAGGGATCGTACAATGAGCAGTTCTTC. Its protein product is CASSLAGQGSYNEQFF.

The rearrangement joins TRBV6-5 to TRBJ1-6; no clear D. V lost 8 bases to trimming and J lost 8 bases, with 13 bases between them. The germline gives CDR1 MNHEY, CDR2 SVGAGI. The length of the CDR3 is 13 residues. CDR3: CASRREVDSPLHF. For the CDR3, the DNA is TGTGCCAGCCGGAGGGAGGTGGATTCACCCCTCCACTTT.

The CDR3 region is CASSTGFYEQYF. DNA for the CDR3: TGTGCCAGCAGCACAGGATTTTACGAGCAGTACTTC. The chain joins TRBV2 to TRBJ2-7; D perhaps matches TRBD1 (5 bases). Trimming took off 6 bases at V and 4 bases at J, with 10 bases between the two ends. The CDR3 is 12 residues long. The germline gives CDR1 SNHLY, CDR2 FYNNEI. Full variable domain (remainder filled in from reference TRBV2 and TRBJ2-7): EPEVTQTPSHQVTQMGQEVILRCVPISNHLYFYWYRQILGQKVEFLVSFYNNEISEKSEIFDDQFSVERPDGSNFTLKIRSTKLEDSAMYFCASSTGFYEQYFGPGTRLTVT.

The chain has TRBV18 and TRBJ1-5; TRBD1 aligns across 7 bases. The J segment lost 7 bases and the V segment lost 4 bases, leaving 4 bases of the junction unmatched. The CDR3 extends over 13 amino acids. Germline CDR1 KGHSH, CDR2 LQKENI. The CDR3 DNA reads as TGTGCCAGCTCACAGACAGGGCAACAGCCCCAGCATTTT. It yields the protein CASSQTGQQPQHF.